This T cell receptor beta chain was documented in a study of T cells in Graves' hyperthyroidism and ophthalmopathy. Study summary: Before any treatment, at initial diagnosis, peripheral blood was collected.

The sample holds one count of this clonotype. Its cognate antigen is unknown. Study-wide findings and caveats: Among thyroid clonotypes expanded above 0.001, most also appeared in blood.

TCR beta CDR3 region amplification was performed from RNA transcripts. Researchers ran a first-round RT-PCR on the TCR CDR3 using the HTBI primer set. TCRdb reprocessed the multiplex PCR reads via MiXCR and lists one record per CDR3 protein. The sample carries about 500,000 distinct CDR3 sequences, approximately 16% recorded once. This CDR3 has 17 amino acids. Per the germline V gene, CDR1 is LNHNV and CDR2 is YYDKDF (reference sequence). With V trimmed by 2 bases and J by 5 bases, 14 bases remained unmatched. The receptor comes from a woman aged 25 to 45 with Graves' ophthalmopathy. The sample comprised blood. The chain is built from TRBV15 and TRBJ2-7, with 8 bases matching TRBD2. This CDR3 reads CATSRLTSGPGGNEQYF. CDR3 nucleotides: TGTGCCACCAGCAGACTAACTAGCGGACCCGGTGGAAACGAGCAGTACTTC.